This TCR beta chain was found in a study of T cell responses to AZD1222 COVID-19 vaccine. The study's findings and limits: Baseline seropositivity occurred in only six AZD1222 recipients. Unmutated variant regions reportedly attract nearly half of all spike-specific TCRs.

A word on this clone: The antigen remains undetermined.

Only in-frame clones appear in the TCRdb table, and some are missing; sequencing was by immunoSEQ multiplex PCR. The sample includes 100,000 to 150,000 clones, 90% seen only once; the top ten take less than 8.5%. Trimming cost V 0 bases and J 0 bases, with 12 bases left between them. CDR3 length equals 17 residues. Germline V gene lookup returns CDR1 LNHNV and CDR2 YYDKDF (reference sequence). The TCR comes from an adult in good health. The rearrangement uses TRBV15 and TRBJ2-4; D is possibly TRBD1 or TRBD2 (5 bases each). The specimen was peripheral blood, collected on day 0 of AZD1222 vaccination. CDR3: CATSREGVGLAKNIQYF. DNA of the CDR3: TGTGCCACCAGCAGAGAGGGGGTCGGACTAGCCAAAAACATTCAGTACTTC.